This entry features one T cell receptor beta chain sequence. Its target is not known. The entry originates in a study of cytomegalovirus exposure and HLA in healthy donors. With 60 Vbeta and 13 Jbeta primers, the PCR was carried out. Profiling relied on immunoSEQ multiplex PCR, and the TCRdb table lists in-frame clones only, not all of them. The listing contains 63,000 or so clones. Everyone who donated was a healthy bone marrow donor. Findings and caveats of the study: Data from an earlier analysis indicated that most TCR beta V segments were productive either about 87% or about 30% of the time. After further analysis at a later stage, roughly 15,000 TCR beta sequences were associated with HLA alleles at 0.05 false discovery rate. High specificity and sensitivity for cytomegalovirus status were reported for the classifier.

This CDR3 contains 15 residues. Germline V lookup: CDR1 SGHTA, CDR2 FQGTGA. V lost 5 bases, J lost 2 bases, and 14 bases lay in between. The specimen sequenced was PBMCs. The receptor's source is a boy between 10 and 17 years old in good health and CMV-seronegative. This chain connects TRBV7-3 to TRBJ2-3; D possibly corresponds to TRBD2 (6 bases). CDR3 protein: CASSAVGGTTDTQYF. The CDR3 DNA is TGTGCCAGCAGCGCCGTCGGCGGGACCACAGATACGCAGTATTTT.